Below are 8 T cell receptor beta chains sequenced from a single sample in a study of shared clonotypes between healthy human individuals. Sequenced by immunoSEQ multiplex PCR; TCRdb stores in-frame clones only, minus some. The sample consists of some 2.3 million clones, just over 90% of them appearing once. Sample: naive CD4+ T cells from PBMCs. Subset defined: CD45RA+ positively selected. Receptor source: a man aged 18 to 29 in good health. Some clones in this sample may be carry-over from other donors' samples.

The chain combines TRBV6-5 with TRBJ1-3; D not certain. Germline CDR1 reads MNHEY; CDR2 reads SVGAGI. V lost 6 bases and J lost 0, with 9 bases in between. The CDR3 runs 14 residues. The chain's CDR3 is CASRPVYSGNTIYF. DNA for the CDR3: TGTGCCAGCAGGCCCGTCTACTCTGGAAACACCATATATTTT.

V usage is TRBV7-3 and J usage is TRBJ2-1; 12 bases are shared with TRBD2. The CDR3 is 15 residues long. Germline CDR1 and CDR2: SGHTA and FQGTGA. Unmatched junction bases numbered 1, after V lost 1 base and J lost 6 bases. The CDR3 spells CASSLILAGGNEQFF. The CDR3 DNA follows: TGTGCCAGCAGCTTAATACTAGCGGGAGGCAATGAGCAGTTCTTC.

This clone appeared a single time. The rearrangement joins TRBV28 to TRBJ1-3; D possibly corresponds to TRBD1 (6 bases). The CDR3 runs to 16 residues. Trimming shortened V by 7 bases and J by 4 bases, and 20 bases separated the two germline ends. The germline V gene encodes CDR1 MDHEN and CDR2 SYDVKM. The CDR3: CASTPRGAGDGNTIYF. The CDR3 bases are TGTGCCAGCACCCCCCGGGGGGCAGGGGACGGAAACACCATATATTTT.

This clone was observed a single time. The chain recombines TRBV5-1 with TRBJ2-1, with TRBD2 matching over 9 bases. CDR3 size: 15 residues. V lost 2 bases, J lost 6 bases, and 6 bases stayed unmatched. Germline V gene data show CDR1 as SGHRS and CDR2 as YFSETQ. CDR3 loop: CASSFLAGKINEQFF. The CDR3 DNA reads TGCGCCAGCAGCTTTCTAGCGGGAAAGATCAATGAGCAGTTCTTC.

This clone was counted once. This rearrangement joins TRBV27 to TRBJ2-2; 7 bases match TRBD2. CDR1 MNHEY and CDR2 SMNVEV come from the germline V gene (reference sequence). There are 14 residues in the CDR3. V lost 6 bases to trimming and J lost 4 bases; unmatched junction nucleotides: 5. CDR3: CASRRLAVTGELFF. CDR3 sequence (DNA): TGTGCCAGCAGACGACTAGCAGTCACCGGGGAGCTGTTTTTT.

As to this clone: The sample has other DNA sequences that encode this CDR3 too. V gene TRBV28 combines with J gene TRBJ2-7; no clear D gene. Germline CDR1 and CDR2: MDHEN and SYDVKM. Deletions cut 3 bases from V and 0 bases from J, with 3 bases between. The CDR3 has 12 residues. This CDR3 reads CASSFSSYEQYF. Written as DNA, the CDR3 is TGTGCCAGCAGTTTCAGCTCCTACGAGCAGTACTTC.

J is TRBJ2-5 and V is TRBV27, with D tentatively TRBD2 (6 bases). Germline loops: CDR1 MNHEY, CDR2 SMNVEV (reference sequence). V shed 2 bases and J shed 4 bases, with 17 bases lying between them. CDR3 length: 16 amino acids. The CDR3 here is CASSLGGSASLETQYF. Here the CDR3 DNA reads TGTGCCAGCAGTTTAGGAGGGTCCGCTTCTCTAGAGACCCAGTACTTC.

The chain has TRBV6-1 and TRBJ2-6; 12 bases map to TRBD1. CDR1 and CDR2 from the germline V gene are MNHNS and SASEGT. J gave up 3 bases and V 4 bases, and 10 bases lay outside the gene matches. CDR3 length: 19 amino acids. The DNA for the CDR3 is TGTGCCAGCAGTGTGTGGGGACAGGGGGCTTCTGGTGGGGCCAACGTCCTGACTTTC. Translating it yields CASSVWGQGASGGANVLTF.